This T cell receptor beta chain was obtained from a study of human CD4 T cells and Enterobacteriaceae. Overall study: Stimuli were heat-inactivated E. coli, K. pneumoniae, E. aerogenes, S. flexneri, S. sonnei, S. typhimurium, S. aureus.

Survey-level sequencing, detecting one cell in 40,000, covered CFSE-low cultures. The table came from immunoSEQ multiplex PCR; TCRdb's copy has only in-frame clones and leaves some out. The sample contains roughly 830 clones, roughly 51% of which appear only once. Proliferating activated T cells were sorted by FACS as CFSE-low CD25+ ICOS+ after about 6-7 days. At a 2:1 ratio, CFSE-labeled memory CD4+ T cells were cultured with irradiated autologous monocytes pulsed with antigen. All CD4+ cells other than CD45RA+CCR7+CD95- naive cells were sorted as memory, over 95% pure. Healthy donors' blood was sourced from blood donation centers in Switzerland. Sorted cells lacked CD8+, CD14+, CD16+, CD56+, CD19+ and CD25-bright cells. The CDR3 covers 14 residues. V lost 6 bases and J lost 7, with 16 bases in between. Germline CDR1 and CDR2: MDHEN and SYDVKM. This clone was counted a few times.

Sequencing input: bacteria-reactive CD4+ T cells grown in culture. Subset given: CFSE-low proliferating memory CD4 T cells sorted after in vitro stimulation with a heat-inactivated bacterium or M. tuberculosis lysate. The receptor comes from a human donor in good health. This sequence joins TRBV28 and TRBJ1-5; TRBD1 is a possible D gene (6 bases). CDR3 in DNA: TGTGCCAGCAGGACCCCAGGGACACAACAGCCCCAGCATTTT. Amino acids: CASRTPGTQQPQHF.